The 8 T cell receptor beta chains given below trace back to one sample, sequenced in a study of early T cells in non-severe SARS-CoV-2 infection. TCRdb ran MiXCR on the 5' RACE reads and lists one entry per CDR3 protein. Among some 73,000 distinct CDR3 sequences, about 12% were seen once, and the ten largest hold about 3%. The sample comprised whole blood. The receptors were sampled from an adult who was a healthcare worker with PCR-confirmed SARS-CoV-2 infection or an uninfected control (not recorded which).

This clonotype was seen repeatedly, ten times or more. The V gene is TRBV13, the J gene TRBJ2-2; D remains unclear. CDR1 is PRHDT and CDR2 is FYEKMQ in the germline V gene (reference sequence). This CDR3 comprises 12 residues. The V and J ends lost 0 bases and 8 bases respectively, with 4 bases between them. The CDR3 here is CASSLGRGELFF. Here the CDR3 DNA reads TGTGCCAGCAGCTTAGGGAGGGGGGAGCTGTTTTTT.

The sample holds many counts of this clonotype. V usage is TRBV4-1 and J usage is TRBJ1-2; no definite D call. Trimming left V 2 bases short and J 2 bases short, with 15 bases between. Germline V CDR1 and CDR2: MGHRA, YSYEKL. This CDR3 region has 16 residues. The CDR3 nucleotides are TGCGCCAGCAGCCAACCTATGGAGACTCTAAACTATGGCTACACCTTC. Protein sequence: CASSQPMETLNYGYTF.

This clonotype was seen ten or more times. This chain links TRBV14 with TRBJ1-5; D is ambiguous. Trimming took off 4 bases at V and 9 bases at J, with 13 bases between the two ends. The CDR3 totals 13 residues. The germline V gene encodes CDR1 SGHDN and CDR2 FVKESK. CDR3 coding DNA: TGTGCCAGCAGCCTAACCTTACGTGGGCCCCAGCATTTT. It is translated as CASSLTLRGPQHF.

The chain has TRBV29-1 and TRBJ2-5; unclear D gene. The CDR3 loop spans 12 amino acids. V was shortened by 4 bases and J by 2 bases, with 8 bases between the two germline ends. CDR1 and CDR2 from the germline V gene are SQVTM and ANQGSEA. CDR3 residues: CSVARNQETQYF. The CDR3 DNA follows: TGCAGCGTTGCAAGGAATCAAGAGACCCAGTACTTC.

This clonotype was counted at least ten times. The rearrangement uses TRBV7-9 and TRBJ2-7, with TRBD2 identical over 8 bases. Germline lookup yields CDR1 SEHNR and CDR2 FQNEAQ (reference sequence). CDR3 length: 22 residues. V was pared by 1 base and J by 4 bases, with 27 bases of the junction left unmatched. CDR3 in amino acids: CASSLEALWGLELERGRYEQYF. CDR3 DNA sequence: TGTGCCAGCAGCTTAGAAGCCCTGTGGGGACTAGAGCTGGAGAGAGGGAGGTACGAGCAGTACTTC.

This clonotype was observed many times. The chain has TRBV7-9 and TRBJ2-7; TRBD1 agrees at 8 bases. The CDR3 is 14 residues long. Germline assignment: CDR1 SEHNR and CDR2 FQNEAQ (reference sequence). Losses at the gene ends were 5 bases for V and 5 bases for J; bases not matched to a gene: 8. The CDR3 reads CASSRGQGSNEQYF. The CDR3 DNA reads as TGTGCCAGCAGCCGCGGACAGGGTTCCAACGAGCAGTACTTC. Full variable domain (missing parts from reference TRBV7-9 and TRBJ2-7): DTGVSQNPRHKITKRGQNVTFRCDPISEHNRLYWYRQTLGQGPEFLTYFQNEAQLEKSRLLSDRFSAERPKGSFSTLEIQRTEQGDSAMYLCASSRGQGSNEQYFGPGTRLTVT.

The table lists this clonotype with a few counts. The V and J genes are TRBV28 and TRBJ1-2; 7 bases align to TRBD1. Germline CDR1 and CDR2: MDHEN and SYDVKM. CDR3 size: 14 residues. V dropped 6 bases and J dropped 1; count of bases not matched to a gene: 5. For the CDR3, the DNA is TGTGCCAGCAGGTTCGGACAGGATAACTATGGCTACACCTTC. Residues: CASRFGQDNYGYTF.

This clonotype was seen repeatedly, ten times or more. The chain has TRBV28 and TRBJ1-1; 10 bases fit TRBD1. The CDR3 is made up of 15 amino acids. V trimming: 5 bases; J trimming: 7 bases; junction bases outside the gene matches: 10. The germline V gene encodes CDR1 MDHEN and CDR2 SYDVKM. CDR3 protein: CASSHAGTGDFEAFF. The DNA of the CDR3 is TGTGCCAGCAGTCACGCCGGGACAGGGGATTTTGAAGCTTTCTTT.